Listed below are T cell receptor beta chains from one sample, sequenced in a study of CD8 T cells in ankylosing spondylitis. TCRdb processed the 5' RACE reads anew with MiXCR; each CDR3 protein has one entry. The sample holds 450,000 to 550,000 distinct CDR3 sequences; approximately 5% are singletons and the top ten take around 3.4%. What was sequenced was blood, either unsorted or a sorted T cell fraction (not recorded which). These receptors came from a male donor with ankylosing spondylitis. Each CDR3 is given without its conserved first and last residue. Each record gives: V gene, CDR3 protein.

>TRBV12-3/TRBV12-4
ASSFRVGSTYEQY
>TRBV20-1
SARDHPVGNSPLH
>TRBV5-1
ASSSWDVTYEQY
>TRBV7-9
ASRRGGGSGNTIY
>TRBV10-3
AISRADTQY
>TRBV24-1
ATSDPVIAGGRVTDTQY
>TRBV20-1
SARGDPTDTQY
>TRBV20-1
SAVGTDSNQPQH
>TRBV12-3/TRBV12-4
ASSRLAGAPGAQY
>TRBV7-6
ASSFGLAGRGTQY
>TRBV20-1
SARTGKGIADTQY
>TRBV7-3
ASSLMRGAYNEQF
>TRBV7-2
ASSLVPYGGEGYT
>TRBV12-3/TRBV12-4
ASSLTGDRGNSPLH
>TRBV27
ASSEGASAYDTQY
>TRBV20-1
SAYGGEDYTDTQY
>TRBV7-2
ASRATANQPQH
>TRBV5-1
ASSLVVTSNTGELF
>TRBV20-1
SAHAPRGTFYNEQF
>TRBV5-1
ASSFSGGSIGDTQY
>TRBV20-1
SAPGLAGGPYEQY
>TRBV20-1
SAAATANQPQH
>TRBV18
ASSPGTGKEETQY
>TRBV7-9
ASSFNQGADTQY
>TRBV7-2
ASSLTSYSTDTQY
>TRBV7-2
ASSLTPLAGSTDTQY
>TRBV7-9
ASSRQTGSMTSYEQY
>TRBV7-2
ASSLTYYEQF
>TRBV20-1
SASRGFEIGELF
>TRBV6-6
ASTRDSNQPQH
>TRBV5-1
ASGPRSRNTGELF